A single sample is the source of the 12 T cell receptor beta chains below, sequenced in a study of ipilimumab plus nivolumab after autologous stem cell transplantation. Generated by immunoSEQ multiplex PCR, the TCRdb table keeps only in-frame clones and is missing some. The sample includes 1,700 or so clones, around 81% of them seen just once. This specimen consisted of PBMCs, obtained in a trial of ipilimumab plus nivolumab as post-transplant consolidation. These receptors were taken from a female donor with multiple myeloma.

The rearrangement joins TRBV2 to TRBJ1-3, with a tentative D call TRBD1 (6 bases). CDR1 and CDR2 (germline): SNHLY, FYNNEI. V dropped 4 bases and J dropped 0 bases, with 10 bases sitting between them. The CDR3 spans 15 residues. CDR3 in amino acids: CASSVGGLSGNTIYF. As DNA, the CDR3 is TGTGCCAGCAGTGTTGGGGGCCTCTCTGGAAACACCATATATTTT.

V is TRBV30 and J is TRBJ2-6, with no clear D. V was shortened by 5 bases and J by 5 bases, with 13 bases between the two germline ends. CDR3 length: 14 residues. Germline values: CDR1 GTSNPN, CDR2 SVGIG (reference sequence). CDR3 bases: TGTGCCTGGGGGCAACAAAGTCGGGCCAACGTCCTGACTTTC. It yields the protein CAWGQQSRANVLTF.

The J gene is TRBJ2-7, the V gene TRBV6-5; the match to TRBD2 covers 7 bases. Trimming took 8 bases from V and 2 from J; bases not matched to a gene: 9. Germline V gene sequence: CDR1 MNHEY, CDR2 SVGAGI. There are 14 residues in the CDR3. CDR3 DNA sequence: TGTGCCAGCCACCTCGGGGGGACTACCTACGAGCAGTACTTC. Translating gives CASHLGGTTYEQYF.

This clone was seen a single time. V is TRBV6-6 and J is TRBJ2-3, with 8 bases lining up with TRBD2. V lost 4 bases, J lost 1 base, and 7 bases stayed unmatched. Germline-derived CDR1 and CDR2 are MNHNY and SVGAGI (reference sequence). This CDR3 has 16 residues. CDR3 amino acids: CASSSITSGRTDTQYF. CDR3 nucleotide sequence: TGTGCCAGCAGTTCGATTACTAGCGGACGCACAGATACGCAGTATTTT.

The table lists this clone with a count of one. The rearrangement joins TRBV6-5 to TRBJ2-3, with D possibly matching TRBD2 (5 bases). The CDR3 has 12 amino acids. Germline CDR1 and CDR2: MNHEY and SVGAGI. The V end was cut by 5 bases, the J end by 3 bases, with 6 bases between. The CDR3 here is CASSRGTDTQYF. CDR3 DNA: TGTGCCAGCAGTCGGGGTACAGATACGCAGTATTTT.

This chain uses TRBV6-5 with TRBJ1-3; D call uncertain. Germline loops: CDR1 MNHEY, CDR2 SVGAGI. The CDR3 is 14 residues long. Trimming removed 6 bases from V and 2 bases from J, with 11 bases in between. The CDR3 reads CASRKDGAGNTIYF. The CDR3, as DNA: TGTGCCAGCAGGAAAGACGGGGCTGGAAACACCATATATTTT.

The V gene is TRBV11-2, the J gene TRBJ2-5, with a possible D match to TRBD2 (5 bases). CDR3 length: 14 residues. The V gene's germline CDR1 is SGHAT and CDR2 FQNNGV. Trimming took off 5 bases at V and 0 bases at J, with 10 bases between the two ends. The CDR3 DNA is TGTGCCAGCAGCCCCGGGATTTACCAAGAGACCCAGTACTTC. It specifies CASSPGIYQETQYF.

This chain uses TRBV6-5 with TRBJ1-1; D is unclear. CDR1 and CDR2 (germline): MNHEY, SVGAGI. Trimming pared 1 base from V and 1 base from J, leaving 7 bases between. The CDR3 is made up of 14 amino acids. CDR3 sequence (DNA): TGTGCCAGCAGTTACTTGGGCGGGAACACTGAAGCTTTCTTT. Translating it yields CASSYLGGNTEAFF.

The chain is built from TRBV7-9 and TRBJ2-3; D gene ambiguous. There are 11 residues in the CDR3. V was pared by 5 bases and J by 3 bases, with 3 bases between. CDR1 is SEHNR, CDR2 FQNEAQ, per germline (reference sequence). The CDR3 sequence is CASSATDTQYF. CDR3 in DNA: TGTGCCAGCAGCGCAACAGATACGCAGTATTTT.

V and J are TRBV18 and TRBJ2-7; 7 bases fit TRBD1. V shed 0 bases and J 8 bases; nucleotides not matched to a gene: 4. Germline CDR1 KGHSH, CDR2 LQKENI. This CDR3 has 13 amino acids. The CDR3, as DNA: TGTGCCAGCTCACCACCCTACAGGGGTCAGCAGTACTTC. Its protein is CASSPPYRGQQYF. The whole variable domain, filled in from reference TRBV18 and TRBJ2-7, reads NAGVMQNPRHLVRRRGQEARLRCSPMKGHSHVYWYRQLPEEGLKFMVYLQKENIIDESGMPKERFSAEFPKEGPSILRIQQVVRGDSAAYFCASSPPYRGQQYFGPGTRLTVT.

The chain recombines TRBV5-1 with TRBJ2-4; D might be TRBD2 (5 bases). Looked up from germline, CDR1 is SGHRS and CDR2 is YFSETQ. This CDR3 is 18 amino acids long. The V and J ends lost 0 bases and 0 bases respectively, with 16 bases between them. For the CDR3, the DNA is TGCGCCAGCAGCTTGGGTTTAGTAAGCGGCACAGCCAAAAACATTCAGTACTTC. Translation: CASSLGLVSGTAKNIQYF.

This chain joins TRBV19 and TRBJ2-2; D might be TRBD1 or TRBD2, each matching 5 bases. CDR3 length: 13 amino acids. With 3 bases removed from V and 5 bases from J, the gap between germline ends came to 7 bases. The germline CDR1 and CDR2 sequences are LNHDA and SQIVND (reference sequence). CDR3 region: CASSIRETGELFF. The CDR3 DNA is TGTGCCAGTAGTATCAGGGAGACCGGGGAGCTGTTTTTT.